The present T cell receptor beta chain was sequenced within a study of neoadjuvant anti-PD-1 for oral cavity cancer. This CDR3 is built from 14 residues. Trimming pared 4 bases from V and 4 bases from J, leaving 13 bases between. Germline-derived CDR1 and CDR2 are SQVTM and ANQGSEA. Repertoires were generated with immunoSEQ multiplex PCR, while TCRdb's copy carries only in-frame clones and drops some. This repertoire shows approximately 12,000 clones, about 60% found once; its top ten account for about 6.8%. The sequences come from tumor tissue, collected before nivolumab (anti-PD-1) treatment. This clonotype was obtained from a person aged 35-79 years with oral cavity squamous cell carcinoma. The donor label of this sample is uncertain. This chain uses TRBV29-1 with TRBJ2-2; possibly TRBD1 for D (6 bases). The CDR3 loop is CSVVSGVGTGELFF. In DNA form, the CDR3 reads TGCAGCGTTGTTTCAGGGGTAGGCACCGGGGAGCTGTTTTTT.